A selection of T cell receptor beta chains follows, all from one sample in a study of control samples from healthy donors and cancer patients. The table came from immunoSEQ multiplex PCR; TCRdb's copy has only in-frame clones and leaves some out. The sample yields over 150,000 clones, under 95% seen once. The sample comprised blood. Source of these receptors: a woman aged 18-29 years in good health. Each CDR3 is given with its conserved first and last residue. D genes are given only for firm matches. Clone size appears in some rows only: once, few, many, or a class for an expanded clone.

D: .
size: once
V: TRBV13
J: TRBJ2-3
DNA: TGTGCCAGCAGCCACACAGATACGCAGTATTTT
CDR3: CASSHTDTQYF

D: .
size: once
V: TRBV21-1
J: TRBJ2-5
DNA: TGTGCCAGCAGCATCGACAGGGTGATGGGGGAGCAGTACTTC
CDR3: CASSIDRVMGEQYF

D: TRBD2
size: once
V: TRBV6-5
J: TRBJ2-1
DNA: TGTGCCAGCAGGGTACTAGCGAATGAGCAGTTCTTC
CDR3: CASRVLANEQFF

D: .
size: .
V: TRBV10-2
J: TRBJ2-7
DNA: TGCGCCAGCCGAGACACCTACGAGCAGTACTTC
CDR3: CASRDTYEQYF

D: .
size: once
V: TRBV11-2
J: TRBJ2-2
DNA: TGTGCCAGCAGCTTAACGTACTCCACCGGGGAGCTGTTTTTT
CDR3: CASSLTYSTGELFF

D: TRBD1
size: .
V: TRBV7-9
J: TRBJ1-5
DNA: TGTGCCAGCAGCTCCGGACAGGGGCCGGGACCCCAGCATTTT
CDR3: CASSSGQGPGPQHF

D: .
size: once
V: TRBV19
J: TRBJ2-6
DNA: TGTGCCAGTAGCCTACGTGGGCCTAGCTCTGGGGCCAACGTCCTGACTTTC
CDR3: CASSLRGPSSGANVLTF

D: .
size: once
V: TRBV15
J: TRBJ1-1
DNA: TGTGCCACCAGCAGAGTGCAGGGAAAGGCTTTCTTT
CDR3: CATSRVQGKAFF

D: .
size: .
V: TRBV13
J: TRBJ1-6
DNA: TGTGCCAGCAGCTTATATTATGGGCGGGGTATGAATTCACCCCTCCACTTT
CDR3: CASSLYYGRGMNSPLHF

D: .
size: .
V: TRBV6-5
J: TRBJ1-5
DNA: TGTGCCAGCAGACACAGGTCGGGAGGCAATCAGCCCCAGCATTTT
CDR3: CASRHRSGGNQPQHF

D: TRBD1
size: .
V: TRBV7-9
J: TRBJ1-2
DNA: TGTGCCAGCAGCTTAGCGGGGGGACAGGGAATAGAAGGCTACACCTTC
CDR3: CASSLAGGQGIEGYTF

D: .
size: .
V: TRBV23-1
J: TRBJ1-6
DNA: TGCGCCAGCAGTCCGGAAACCGAGCTCGTCTGTTCACCCCTCCACTTT
CDR3: CASSPETELVCSPLHF

D: .
size: .
V: TRBV11-2
J: TRBJ2-2
DNA: TGTGCCAGCAGCTTCCTGGGGTTGACCACCGGGGAGCTGTTTTTT
CDR3: CASSFLGLTTGELFF

D: .
size: .
V: TRBV2
J: TRBJ1-4
DNA: TGTGCCAGCAGTGAAGGAACAACTAATGAAAAACTGTTTTTT
CDR3: CASSEGTTNEKLFF

D: TRBD2
size: .
V: TRBV4-3
J: TRBJ2-2
DNA: TGCGCCAGCAGCCAAGATCAGCTAGCGGCGAACACCGGGGAGCTGTTTTTT
CDR3: CASSQDQLAANTGELFF

D: .
size: .
V: TRBV9
J: TRBJ1-2
DNA: TGTGCCAGCAGCGTAGCCGGGAGCCTACCTCTTAACTATGGCTACACCTTC
CDR3: CASSVAGSLPLNYGYTF

D: .
size: .
V: TRBV11-3
J: TRBJ1-6
DNA: TGTGCCAGCAGCTGGGGAGGGTTGGATTCACCCCTCCACTTT
CDR3: CASSWGGLDSPLHF

D: .
size: .
V: TRBV29-1
J: TRBJ2-7
DNA: TGCAGCGTTGAGGACACGCCTCGTAACGAGCAGTACTTC
CDR3: CSVEDTPRNEQYF

D: .
size: .
V: TRBV25-1
J: TRBJ1-1
DNA: TGTGCCAGCAGTTCAGACTGGACAGCTGAAGCTTTCTTT
CDR3: CASSSDWTAEAFF

D: .
size: .
V: TRBV24-1
J: TRBJ2-3
DNA: TGTGCCACCAGTGATTTAAAGCGGACCTACCCCCCAGATACGCAGTATTTT
CDR3: CATSDLKRTYPPDTQYF